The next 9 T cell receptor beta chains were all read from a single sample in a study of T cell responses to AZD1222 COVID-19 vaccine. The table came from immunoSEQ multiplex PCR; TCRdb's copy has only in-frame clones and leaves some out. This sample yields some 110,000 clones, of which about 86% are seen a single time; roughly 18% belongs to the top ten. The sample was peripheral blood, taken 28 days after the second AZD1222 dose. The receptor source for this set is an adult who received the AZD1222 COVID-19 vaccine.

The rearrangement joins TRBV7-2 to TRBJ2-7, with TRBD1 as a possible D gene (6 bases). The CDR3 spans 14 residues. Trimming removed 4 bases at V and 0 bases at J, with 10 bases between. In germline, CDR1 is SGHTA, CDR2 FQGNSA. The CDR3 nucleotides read TGTGCCAGCAGCTCGGGGACATTCTCCTACGAGCAGTACTTC. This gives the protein CASSSGTFSYEQYF.

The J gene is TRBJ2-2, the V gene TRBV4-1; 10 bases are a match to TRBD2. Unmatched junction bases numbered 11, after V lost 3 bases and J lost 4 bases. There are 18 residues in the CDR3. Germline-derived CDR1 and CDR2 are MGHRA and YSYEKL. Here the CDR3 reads CASSQTGLAGAVTGELFF. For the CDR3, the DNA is TGCGCCAGCAGCCAGACTGGTCTAGCGGGGGCGGTCACCGGGGAGCTGTTTTTT.

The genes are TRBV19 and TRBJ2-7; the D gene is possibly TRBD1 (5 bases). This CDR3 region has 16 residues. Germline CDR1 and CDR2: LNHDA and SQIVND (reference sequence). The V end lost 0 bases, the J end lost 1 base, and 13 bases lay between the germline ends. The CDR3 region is CASSIDHGTGSYEQYF. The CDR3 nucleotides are TGTGCCAGTAGTATAGATCATGGAACAGGTTCCTACGAGCAGTACTTC.

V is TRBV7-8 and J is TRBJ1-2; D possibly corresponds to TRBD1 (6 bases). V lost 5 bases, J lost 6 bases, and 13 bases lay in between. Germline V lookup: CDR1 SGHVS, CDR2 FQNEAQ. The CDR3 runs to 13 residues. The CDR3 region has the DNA TGTGCCAGCAGCGGACAGCCCTCTGATGGCTACACCTTC. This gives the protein CASSGQPSDGYTF.

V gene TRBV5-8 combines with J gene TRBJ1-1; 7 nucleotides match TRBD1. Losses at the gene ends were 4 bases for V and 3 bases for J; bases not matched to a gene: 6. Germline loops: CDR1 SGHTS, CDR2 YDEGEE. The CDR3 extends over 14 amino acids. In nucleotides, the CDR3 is TGTGCCAGCAGCGAACAGGGGTTTGACACTGAAGCTTTCTTT. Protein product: CASSEQGFDTEAFF.

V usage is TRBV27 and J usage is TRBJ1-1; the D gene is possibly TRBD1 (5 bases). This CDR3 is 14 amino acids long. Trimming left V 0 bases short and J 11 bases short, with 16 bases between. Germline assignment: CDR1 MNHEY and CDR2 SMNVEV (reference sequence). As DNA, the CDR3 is TGTGCCAGCAGTTTATCATGGGACGCCCCCCGGGCTTTCTTT. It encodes CASSLSWDAPRAFF.

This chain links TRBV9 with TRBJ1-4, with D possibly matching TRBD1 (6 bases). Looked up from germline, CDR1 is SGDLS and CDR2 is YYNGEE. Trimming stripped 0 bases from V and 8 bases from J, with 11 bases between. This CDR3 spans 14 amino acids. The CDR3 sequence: CASSVGNREEKLFF. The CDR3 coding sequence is TGTGCCAGCAGCGTAGGTAACAGGGAAGAAAAACTGTTTTTT.

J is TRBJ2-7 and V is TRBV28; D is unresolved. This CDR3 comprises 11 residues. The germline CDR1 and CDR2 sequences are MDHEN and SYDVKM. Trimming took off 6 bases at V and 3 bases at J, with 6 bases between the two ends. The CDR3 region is CASSQSYEQYF. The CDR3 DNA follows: TGTGCCAGCAGCCAAAGCTACGAGCAGTACTTC.

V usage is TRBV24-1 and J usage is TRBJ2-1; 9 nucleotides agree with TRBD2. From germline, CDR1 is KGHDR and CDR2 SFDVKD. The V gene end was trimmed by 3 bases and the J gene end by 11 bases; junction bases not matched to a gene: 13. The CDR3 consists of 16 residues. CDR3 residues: CATSDPPSGLAGKQFF. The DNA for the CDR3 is TGTGCCACCAGTGATCCCCCCTCGGGACTAGCCGGAAAGCAGTTCTTC.